The TCR beta chain described here comes from a study of neurological immune-mediated disorders. The germline V gene has CDR1 SEHNR and CDR2 FQNEAQ (reference sequence). J gave up 1 base and V 4 bases, and 7 bases lay outside the gene matches. CDR3 length equals 16 residues. This clonotype was seen many times. Its antigen remains unknown. General observations from the study: Falling below healthy controls, multiple sclerosis showed the least TCR clonal expansion, while HTLV-1-associated myelopathy showed the most.

Each TCR transcript was tagged with a 10-nucleotide random UMI during 5'RACE. Over 170 million TCR-beta sequences (from 15-18 subjects) were yielded by each sequencing run. TCRdb itself ran the 5' RACE reads through MiXCR, one entry per CDR3 protein. The sample consists of approximately 90,000 distinct CDR3 sequences, 3.5% to 4% of them appearing once. The chain links TRBV7-9 to TRBJ1-1; 9 bases agree with TRBD1. The sequence was collected from a woman aged 18-29 years with multiple sclerosis. Specimen: PBMCs. The CDR3 loop is CASSSRDRAPNTEAFF. The CDR3 DNA follows: TGTGCCAGCAGCTCCCGGGACAGGGCTCCGAACACTGAAGCTTTCTTT.